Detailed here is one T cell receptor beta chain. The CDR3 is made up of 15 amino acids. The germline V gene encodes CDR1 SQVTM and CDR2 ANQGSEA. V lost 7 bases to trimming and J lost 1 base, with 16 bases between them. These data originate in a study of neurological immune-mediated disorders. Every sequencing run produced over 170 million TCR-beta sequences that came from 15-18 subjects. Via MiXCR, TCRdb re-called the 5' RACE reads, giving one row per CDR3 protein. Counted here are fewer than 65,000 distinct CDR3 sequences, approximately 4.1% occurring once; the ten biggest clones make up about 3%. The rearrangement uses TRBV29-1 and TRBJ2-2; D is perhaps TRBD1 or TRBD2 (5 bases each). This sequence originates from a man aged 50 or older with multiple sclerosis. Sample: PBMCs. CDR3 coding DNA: TGCAGCGCAAGACCCGTGGGGGTGAACACCGGGGAGCTGTTTTTT. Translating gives CSARPVGVNTGELFF.